Listed below are T cell receptor beta chains from one sample, sequenced in a study of CD8+ T cells in alopecia areata. The method was immunoSEQ multiplex PCR; TCRdb's version includes in-frame clones alone and lacks a portion of them. The repertoire holds some 150,000 clones, with 40% to 60% as singletons. Material: CD8+ T cells sorted from blood, obtained at week 0. The receptors here all came from a human donor with alopecia areata. CDR3s include the opening cysteine and the closing phenylalanine or tryptophan.

j_call	v_call	cdr3_aa
TRBJ1-6	TRBV29-1	CSVEDLLGQLESSYNSPLHF
TRBJ2-6	TRBV5-1	CASSLIGSGQAGANVLTF
TRBJ2-7	TRBV7-9	CASSLSGEQYF
TRBJ1-5	TRBV30	CAWSGGNQPQHF
TRBJ1-1	TRBV19	CASSLRTNTEAFF
TRBJ2-7	TRBV27	CASSFGLAREQYF
TRBJ1-1	TRBV5-6	CASSLVSGPEAFF
TRBJ1-2	TRBV30	CAWGAGYGYTF
TRBJ2-7	TRBV6-5	CASSPQGPGYEQYF
TRBJ1-2	TRBV29-1	CSVADRAINYGYTF
TRBJ1-2	TRBV29-1	CSVEEVGAYYGYTF
TRBJ1-1	TRBV13	CASSLGLGAVRVTEAFF
TRBJ2-3	TRBV7-2	CASSLASTDTQYF
TRBJ2-6	TRBV13	CASSATGLSGANVLTF
TRBJ2-3	TRBV14	CASSQGSTGLYF
TRBJ1-2	TRBV29-1	CSVDDYGYTF
TRBJ2-1	TRBV7-8	CASSSSGGALDEQFF
TRBJ2-1	TRBV30	CAWSPGQGVNEQFF
TRBJ2-3	TRBV30	CAWSPISTDTQYF
TRBJ1-2	TRBV4-1	CASSQDPGTFYGYTF
TRBJ2-1	TRBV10-2	CASKITSGGANEQFF
TRBJ2-7	TRBV19	CASSMAPGTEQYF
TRBJ1-1	TRBV11-2	CASSLASTGRNTEAFF
TRBJ1-2	TRBV6-5	CASSSGTGGEEGYTF
TRBJ1-6	TRBV7-3	CASSYLVASPLHF
TRBJ2-1	TRBV27	CASSSPWGGGNNEQFF
TRBJ1-2	TRBV29-1	CSVEHQEGQVGWGYTF
TRBJ1-6	TRBV13	CASSLANSPLHF
TRBJ1-2	TRBV6-5	CASSEGGQDTF
TRBJ2-1	TRBV6-5	CASTSGEYNEQFF
TRBJ2-1	TRBV7-9	CASSFAYNEQFF
TRBJ1-6	TRBV7-6	CASSLGSGLASPLHF
TRBJ1-1	TRBV30	CAWSGVWAEAFF
TRBJ2-1	TRBV9	CASSVESGGAAYNEQFF
TRBJ1-1	TRBV30	CAWSVSLNTEAFF
TRBJ1-1	TRBV13	CAIRGGSSNTEAFF
TRBJ1-1	TRBV4-3	CASSQGSENTEAFF
TRBJ2-7	TRBV11-2	CASSPRVGGDYEQYF
TRBJ2-5	TRBV10-2	CASSSAGPQETQYF
TRBJ1-2	TRBV29-1	CSVAGGQDGYTF
TRBJ2-2	TRBV5-6	CASLRVTGELFF
TRBJ1-5	TRBV21-1	CASSKASRDSNQPQHF
TRBJ2-1	TRBV5-6	CASSYGTGKNNEQFF
TRBJ1-2	TRBV5-1	CASSAAGQPLGGYTF
TRBJ2-4	TRBV11-2	CASSLNRGKAKNIQYF
TRBJ2-7	TRBV27	CASSSRKEQYF
TRBJ2-7	TRBV6-1	CASMSWDEQYF
TRBJ2-2	TRBV29-1	CSVEDVDTGELFF
TRBJ1-2	TRBV2	CASSESADRFGGGYTF
TRBJ2-4	TRBV28	CASSFPQTGIKNIQYF
TRBJ1-2	TRBV9	CASSVDGQGGYGYTF
TRBJ1-2	TRBV29-1	CSVEPRDSYGYTF
TRBJ1-2	TRBV27	CASSPGPGNSLYGYTF
TRBJ1-2	TRBV15	CATSERTGGIYGYTF
TRBJ2-5	TRBV5-1	CASSPESSLRETQYF
TRBJ2-6	TRBV4-3	CASSQAVDKAGANVLTF
TRBJ1-5	TRBV30	CAWSTGAGNQPQHF
TRBJ2-3	TRBV6-5	CASSTGHRTDTQYF
TRBJ2-3	TRBV7-9	CASSGRGLMDF
TRBJ2-6	TRBV4-3	CASSPRFAGANVLTF